The 2 T cell receptor beta chains below all came from one sample that was sequenced in a study of CXCR3-negative and CXCR3-positive naive CD8 T cells. These receptors' antigens are unknown. Researchers prepared the TRB cDNA libraries using 5' RACE with UMI labels. TCRdb re-called the 5' RACE reads and shows each CDR3 protein once, DNA omitted. Its listing shows approximately 89,000 distinct CDR3 sequences. General study points: The study found more hydrophobic TRB CDR3s in CXCR3-positive naive cells than in CXCR3-negative naive cells.

Sequencing was carried out using naive CXCR3+ CD8+ T cells from blood. Subset in this sample: CD45RO-CCR7+CD27+CD95- naive CD8+ T cells expressing CXCR3 (TNR3+). The receptor set was obtained from a human donor in good health. Some clones in this sample may be carry-over from other donors' samples.

J is TRBJ1-2 and V is TRBV4-1. This CDR3 is built from 15 residues. Per the germline V gene, CDR1 is MGHRA and CDR2 is YSYEKL. CDR3 protein: CASSRGEGIDYGYTF.

The V call is TRBV2, the J call TRBJ2-1. This CDR3 is 16 amino acids long. From germline, CDR1 is SNHLY and CDR2 FYNNEI. This chain's CDR3 is CASSEALLFGLDEQFF.